The 23 T cell receptor beta chains reported below all come from one sample, sequenced in a study of T-cell memory formation after mild COVID-19. TCRdb re-called the 5' RACE reads through MiXCR, storing one row per CDR3 protein. This sample has 470,000 or so distinct CDR3 sequences, with roughly 18% found just once. Sequenced: PBMCs or a T cell subset sorted from them (not recorded which). The receptors come from an adult woman who had mild COVID-19 (a few samples of this study predate the infection). Cell type and time point are not known.

This clonotype was picked up one time. The chain carries TRBV20-1 and TRBJ2-5, with D possibly being TRBD1 or TRBD2 (5 bases each). CDR3 length equals 12 residues. Germline loops: CDR1 DFQATT, CDR2 SNEGSKA (reference sequence). Written as DNA, the CDR3 is TGCTCCCGGGACCTTTTTACTGAGACCCAGTACTTC. It is translated as CSRDLFTETQYF.

This clonotype was observed a few times. The rearrangement uses TRBV12-3 or TRBV12-4 and TRBJ2-1, with D perhaps matching TRBD2 (5 bases). Trimming stripped 6 bases from V and 9 bases from J, with 15 bases between. This CDR3 contains 13 residues. CDR3 sequence: CASSPLAIAEQFF. The CDR3 coding sequence is TGTGCCAGCAGCCCCCTAGCTATCGCTGAGCAGTTCTTC.

A few counts support this clonotype. The chain carries TRBV9 and TRBJ1-3, with a tentative D call TRBD1 (5 bases). Germline V gene sequence: CDR1 SGDLS, CDR2 YYNGEE. The V end was cut by 0 bases, the J end by 1 base, with 5 bases between. This CDR3 contains 14 residues. The CDR3: CASSVAGSGNTIYF. The CDR3 DNA reads TGTGCCAGCAGCGTAGCAGGGTCTGGAAACACCATATATTTT.

This clonotype was seen a handful of times. The chain joins TRBV30 to TRBJ1-1; TRBD1 agrees at 8 bases. The germline CDR1 and CDR2 sequences are GTSNPN and SVGIG (reference sequence). The CDR3 sequence is 12 residues long. CDR3 in DNA: TGTGCAAGGGACAGGATGAACACTGAAGCTTTCTTT. Translated, it gives CARDRMNTEAFF.

The V gene is TRBV12-3 or TRBV12-4, the J gene TRBJ2-1, with D perhaps TRBD1 (6 bases). With 2 bases removed from V and 7 bases from J, the gap between germline ends came to 12 bases. CDR3 length equals 14 residues. The CDR3 DNA follows: TGTGCCAGCAGTTTATACAGGGCTTCTAATGAGCAGTTCTTC. Its translation: CASSLYRASNEQFF.

This chain links TRBV15 with TRBJ2-5; no reliable D call. The CDR3 sequence is 14 residues long. In germline, CDR1 is LNHNV, CDR2 YYDKDF (reference sequence). V gave up 0 bases and J gave up 0 bases, with 5 bases separating them. CDR3 residues: CATSRERNQETQYF. The CDR3 nucleotides are TGTGCCACCAGCAGAGAGCGGAACCAAGAGACCCAGTACTTC.

This clonotype occurred a few times. The chain is built from TRBV30 and TRBJ1-5, with no clear D. Germline CDR1 and CDR2: GTSNPN and SVGIG (reference sequence). The CDR3 sequence is 15 residues long. V lost 1 base and J 0 bases, leaving 10 bases between the germline ends. CDR3 amino acids: CAWSEGSYSNQPQHF. CDR3 nucleotides: TGTGCCTGGAGTGAAGGGAGCTATAGCAATCAGCCCCAGCATTTT.

This clonotype was recorded at least ten times. The chain links TRBV25-1 to TRBJ1-4, with a weak D call TRBD1 (5 bases). There are 14 residues in the CDR3. The V gene lost 3 bases and the J gene lost 0 bases, with 5 bases spanning the gap. Germline loops: CDR1 MGHDK, CDR2 SYGVNS. The CDR3 coding sequence is TGTGCCAGCAGTGACAGGGCAACTAATGAAAAACTGTTTTTT. Translation gives CASSDRATNEKLFF.

The chain uses TRBV5-1 and TRBJ2-6; the D is unclear. Germline CDR1 SGHRS, CDR2 YFSETQ. V lost 5 bases and J 1 base, leaving 7 bases between the germline ends. The CDR3 has 14 residues. Here the CDR3 DNA reads TGCGCCAGCAGGAGACGGTCTGGGGCCAACGTCCTGACTTTC. Its translation is CASRRRSGANVLTF.

The rearrangement links TRBV6-4 to TRBJ2-1, with a possible D match to TRBD2 (6 bases). The length of the CDR3 is 16 residues. Germline assignment: CDR1 MRHNA and CDR2 SNTAGT. Deletions cut 3 bases from V and 3 bases from J, with 15 bases between. CDR3: CASSEILSSDYNEQFF. Written as DNA, the CDR3 is TGTGCCAGCAGTGAGATTCTCTCTAGCGACTACAATGAGCAGTTCTTC.

On this clonotype: One base away lies a much larger clone, so this may be a sequencing read error. The chain combines TRBV7-9 with TRBJ1-1, with TRBD1 as a possible D gene (5 bases). The CDR3 sequence is 17 residues long. The germline CDR1 and CDR2 sequences are SEHNR and FQNEAQ (reference sequence). Trimming took 2 bases from V and 2 from J, leaving 18 bases between them. CDR3 sequence reads: CASSLWAWGRDNTEAFF. The CDR3 DNA sequence: TGTGCCAGCAGCTTATGGGCGTGGGGCAGGGATAACACTGAAGCTTTCTTT.

In this sample, this clonotype turned up a few times. J is TRBJ2-7 and V is TRBV11-2; 16 nucleotides line up with TRBD2. CDR3 length: 17 amino acids. Unmatched junction bases numbered 10, after V lost 4 bases and J lost 7 bases. Per the germline V gene, CDR1 is SGHAT and CDR2 is FQNNGV. The CDR3, as DNA: TGTGCCAGCAGCTACCCCGGGACTAGCGGGAGGGCCAGTGAGCAGTACTTC. Translated, it gives CASSYPGTSGRASEQYF.

This clonotype was observed many times. The chain couples TRBV12-3 or TRBV12-4 to TRBJ2-7, with TRBD1 matching over 9 bases. This CDR3 has 14 residues. Unmatched junction bases numbered 7, after V lost 8 bases and J lost 2 bases. CDR3: CASGRDRDTYEQYF. In DNA, the CDR3 is TGTGCCAGCGGCCGGGACAGGGATACCTACGAGCAGTACTTC.

This clonotype was counted between two and nine times. The chain has TRBV29-1 and TRBJ1-1, with 9 bases matching TRBD1. Germline CDR1 is SQVTM and CDR2 is ANQGSEA. The CDR3 covers 13 residues. The V segment lost 4 bases and the J segment 5 bases; nucleotides outside the gene matches: 5. The CDR3 reads CSVVHRGLTEAFF. The CDR3 region has the DNA TGCAGCGTTGTTCACAGGGGGCTTACTGAAGCTTTCTTT.

This rearrangement joins TRBV7-9 to TRBJ1-5, with D perhaps TRBD1 (6 bases). This CDR3 comprises 16 residues. CDR1 is SEHNR, CDR2 FQNEAQ, per germline (reference sequence). V was trimmed by 4 bases and J by 0 bases, leaving 13 bases between them. The CDR3 DNA follows: TGTGCCAGCAGCTCCTCGTCCAGGGGTAGCAATCAGCCCCAGCATTTT. Translated: CASSSSSRGSNQPQHF.

This clonotype turned up a few times. V and J are TRBV3-1 and TRBJ2-7; D possibly corresponds to TRBD1 (5 bases). Germline lookup yields CDR1 LGHDT and CDR2 YNNKEL (reference sequence). The CDR3 extends over 12 amino acids. With 1 base removed from V and 7 bases from J, the gap between germline ends came to 8 bases. CDR3 DNA sequence: TGTGCCAGCAGCCAAGCAGGGCTGGAGCAGTACTTC. It translates to CASSQAGLEQYF.

The chain joins TRBV24-1 to TRBJ2-7; D gene uncertain. Trimming removed 9 bases from V and 0 bases from J, with 11 bases in between. This CDR3 region has 13 residues. The germline CDR1 and CDR2 sequences are KGHDR and SFDVKD. The CDR3 sequence is CATEDSNSYEQYF. CDR3 in DNA: TGTGCCACCGAGGATTCCAACTCCTACGAGCAGTACTTC.

This clonotype was counted a few times. The gene calls are TRBV7-2 and TRBJ2-5; 14 bases map to TRBD2. CDR3 length: 18 residues. CDR1 SGHTA and CDR2 FQGNSA come from the germline V gene. The ends lost 4 bases at V and 5 bases at J; junction bases unmatched: 12. The CDR3 region has the DNA TGTGCCAGCAGCTCCGGGACTAGCGGGAGAGTAGGTGGGGAGACCCAGTACTTC. Its translation: CASSSGTSGRVGGETQYF. Based on the CDR3 plus reference TRBV7-2 and TRBJ2-5, the full variable domain is GAGVSQSPSNKVTEKGKDVELRCDPISGHTALYWYRQSLGQGLEFLIYFQGNSAPDKSGLPSDRFSAERTGGSVSTLTIQRTQQEDSAVYLCASSSGTSGRVGGETQYFGPGTRLLVL.

The sample holds a few counts of this clonotype. This chain connects TRBV20-1 to TRBJ2-7, with no clear D. CDR3 length: 13 residues. Trimming left V 6 bases short and J 1 base short, with 13 bases between. CDR1 is DFQATT and CDR2 is SNEGSKA in the germline V gene (reference sequence). The CDR3 nucleotides are TGCAGTGCCATCCCGACACGATCCTACGAGCAGTACTTC. Translation: CSAIPTRSYEQYF.

This clonotype was found a few times. Without the conserved terminal phenylalanine or tryptophan, this CDR3 likely stems from a read error. The limits of the CDR3 on the DNA are not certain, so only TCRdb's listed CDR3 is given. The V and J genes are TRBV4-2 and TRBJ1-4; whether TRBD1, the table's D call, matches the DNA was not checked. Counting both end residues, the CDR3 totals 13 amino acids. CDR1 and CDR2 from the germline V gene are LGHNA and YNFKEQ. The CDR3 reads CASSQTGTADLEI.

The genes are TRBV11-3 and TRBJ2-4; 13 bases are shared with TRBD2. This CDR3 region has 14 residues. Germline CDR1 reads SGHNT; CDR2 reads YENEEA. The trim removed 5 bases at V and 11 bases at J, leaving 6 bases unmatched. In DNA form, the CDR3 reads TGTGCCAGCAGCACCAGGACTAGCGGGAGCGTTCAGTACTTC. Translated: CASSTRTSGSVQYF. Full variable domain (rest looked up from reference TRBV11-3 and TRBJ2-4): EAGVVQSPRYKIIEKKQPVAFWCNPISGHNTLYWYLQNLGQGPELLIRYENEEAVDDSQLPKDRFSAERLKGVDSTLKIQPAELGDSAVYLCASSTRTSGSVQYFGAGTRLSVL.

The table lists this clonotype with a few counts. The chain uses TRBV7-9 and TRBJ1-1; D is unclear. Germline CDR1 is SEHNR and CDR2 is FQNEAQ (reference sequence). Trimming took 5 bases from V and 10 from J, leaving 14 bases between them. This CDR3 is built from 12 residues. The CDR3 DNA sequence: TGTGCCAGCAGCAAACCAGAGGGTCGAGCTTTCTTT. Residues: CASSKPEGRAFF.

The chain has TRBV4-3 and TRBJ2-3, with 14 bases fitting TRBD2. Trimming removed 5 bases from V and 3 bases from J; junction bases left unmatched: 10. Germline CDR1 is LGHNA and CDR2 is YSLEER. The CDR3 extends over 18 amino acids. The CDR3 loop is CASSRGLAGDGRTDTQYF. DNA for the CDR3: TGCGCCAGCAGCAGGGGACTAGCGGGAGACGGGAGGACAGATACGCAGTATTTT.